This TCR beta chain was captured in a study of vaccination and CD4 T cells after COVID-19. Whole-study findings and limits: The analysis of convalescent patients involved relatively few individuals and lacked early post-infection timepoints.

On this clonotype itself: Its antigen remains unknown.

Cultured CD4+ T cells had their DNA profiled by the Oncomine TCR Beta short-read assay. Investigators isolated genomic DNA from cultured CD4+ T cells. TCRdb reprocessed the PCR reads via MiXCR and lists one record per CDR3 protein. Among roughly 18,000 distinct CDR3 sequences listed, around 55% were seen once. Germline V lookup: CDR1 SNHLY, CDR2 FYNNEI. The CDR3 is 14 amino acids. Deletions cut 8 bases from V and 2 bases from J, with 16 bases between. Indicated treatment: 10-day PBMC culture with coronavirus spike peptide pools or control peptides (ViraFEST assay). The authors isolated CD4+ T cells by negative selection after more than nine days of culture.

The TCR was taken from a human donor who had recovered from COVID-19. What was sequenced was CD4+ T cells from blood, cultured in vitro. The V call is TRBV2, the J call TRBJ2-7; D gene uncertain. The CDR3 loop is CASGVRIEPYEQYF. The CDR3 nucleotides read TGTGCCAGCGGAGTCCGAATAGAGCCCTACGAGCAGTACTTC.